This T cell receptor (beta chain) is from a study of ipilimumab plus nivolumab after autologous stem cell transplantation. Study-level information: Typical patient got about 5 ipilimumab doses and about eight nivolumab doses (median).

The CDR3 is 14 amino acids. Per germline, CDR1 LNHDA and CDR2 SQIVND (reference sequence). V lost 4 bases to trimming and J lost 7 bases, with 11 bases between them. Patients got ipilimumab 1 mg/kg beginning 14 to 28 days post-transplant. Dosing: nivolumab 3 mg/kg IV, weeks 1, 4, 7, 10, then every two weeks to week 26. Assay: immunoSEQ multiplex PCR; the TCRdb copy retains only in-frame clones and omits some. Of 37,000 or so clones listed, about 91% are singletons. Sequenced material: PBMCs, taken in a trial of ipilimumab plus nivolumab as post-transplant consolidation. The rearrangement joins TRBV19 to TRBJ1-6, with D perhaps TRBD1 (5 bases). This sequence originates from a male donor with multiple myeloma. The CDR3 bases are TGTGCCAGTAGTAACCGGGACGGAAATTCACCCCTCCACTTT. Its protein product is CASSNRDGNSPLHF.